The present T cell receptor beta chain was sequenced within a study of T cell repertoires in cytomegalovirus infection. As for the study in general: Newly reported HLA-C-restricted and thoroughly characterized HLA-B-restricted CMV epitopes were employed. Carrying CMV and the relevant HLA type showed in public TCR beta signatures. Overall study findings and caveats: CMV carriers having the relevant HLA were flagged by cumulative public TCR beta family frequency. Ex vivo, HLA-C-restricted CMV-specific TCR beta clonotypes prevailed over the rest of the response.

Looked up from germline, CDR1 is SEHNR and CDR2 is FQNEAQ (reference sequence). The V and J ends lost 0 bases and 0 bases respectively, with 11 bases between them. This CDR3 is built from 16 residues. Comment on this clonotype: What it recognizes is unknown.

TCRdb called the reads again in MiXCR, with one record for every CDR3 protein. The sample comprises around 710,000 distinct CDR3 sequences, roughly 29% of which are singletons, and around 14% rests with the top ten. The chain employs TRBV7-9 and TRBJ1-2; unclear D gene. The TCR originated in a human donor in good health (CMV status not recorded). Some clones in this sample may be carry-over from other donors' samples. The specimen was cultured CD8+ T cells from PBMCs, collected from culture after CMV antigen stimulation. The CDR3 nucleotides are TGTGCCAGCAGCTTAGCGCGGGCAGAAGCTAACTATGGCTACACCTTC. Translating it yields CASSLARAEANYGYTF.